This TCR beta chain comes out of a study of T cell responses to AZD1222 COVID-19 vaccine. Regarding the study as a whole: Vaccine-associated CD4 TCRs spanned spike, dominant at 160-218 and 743-854.

Sequencing used immunoSEQ multiplex PCR; TCRdb keeps in-frame clones, though not all of them. The sample shows about 120,000 clones, about nine tenths of them seen only once. This clone occurred once. As yet, its antigen is unknown. The ends lost 3 bases at V and 2 bases at J; junction bases unmatched: 4. This CDR3 is 14 amino acids long. Germline V gene sequence: CDR1 LNHDA, CDR2 SQIVND (reference sequence). The clonotype originates from an adult in good health. The sample in question was peripheral blood, obtained on day 0 of AZD1222 vaccination. The chain carries TRBV19 and TRBJ2-7; TRBD1 matches at 7 bases. Here the CDR3 DNA reads TGTGCCAGTAGTATTACGACAGGGCCCTACGAGCAGTACTTC. Translated: CASSITTGPYEQYF.